This is a list of T cell receptor beta chains from one sample in a study of Ad26.COV2.S vaccination and SARS-CoV-2 variants. This table comes from immunoSEQ multiplex PCR, and its TCRdb copy is limited to in-frame clones, with some not included. Of about 350,000 clones in the sample, roughly 85% are singletons; the top ten hold 3% to 4%. Specimen: peripheral blood, collected in a trial of Ad26.COV2.S vaccine versus placebo. These receptors all stem from a person aged 18-60 years who received the Ad26.COV2.S COVID-19 vaccine or a placebo. The CDR3 runs from the conserved cysteine through the conserved F or W. D genes are given only for firm matches. Clone size, where shown, is once, few, many, or a class for clones that have expanded.

>TRBJ2-7|TRBV19|NA|NA
CASSIEHTNFYEQYF
TGTGCCAGTAGTATTGAACATACCAACTTTTACGAGCAGTACTTC
>TRBJ2-3|TRBV7-9|NA|TRBD1
CASSPRGDTQYF
TGTGCCAGCAGCCCCAGGGGGGATACGCAGTATTTT
>TRBJ2-1|TRBV11-2|few|TRBD2
CASRRTGTSGSNEQFF
TGTGCCAGCAGGCGAACCGGGACTAGCGGGAGCAATGAGCAGTTCTTC
>TRBJ2-1|TRBV6-2/TRBV6-3|NA|NA
CASSSRGTYFNNEQFF
TGTGCCAGCAGTTCCCGCGGGACTTACTTCAACAATGAGCAGTTCTTC
>TRBJ2-2|TRBV7-8|NA|NA
CASSLPGTGELFF
TGTGCCAGCAGCCTTCCGGGCACCGGGGAGCTGTTTTTT
>TRBJ2-4|TRBV28|NA|NA
CASSFGPGNIQYF
TGTGCCAGCAGTTTCGGACCTGGAAACATTCAGTACTTC
>TRBJ1-1|TRBV4-1|NA|TRBD1
CASTLYGTGDLNTEAFF
TGCGCCAGCACCCTGTACGGGACAGGAGACCTGAACACTGAAGCTTTCTTT
>TRBJ1-4|TRBV7-8|NA|NA
CASSLAGGSGEKLFF
TGTGCCAGCAGCTTAGCGGGGGGCTCGGGAGAAAAACTGTTTTTT
>TRBJ2-5|TRBV10-2|once|NA
CASSSGKETQYF
TGCGCCAGCAGTTCAGGGAAAGAGACCCAGTACTTC
>TRBJ1-2|TRBV5-1|NA|TRBD1
CASSSRTGGSYGYTF
TGCGCCAGCAGCTCCCGGACAGGGGGCAGCTATGGCTACACCTTC
>TRBJ1-1|TRBV25-1|NA|NA
CASSESIPWGRPEAFF
TGTGCCAGCAGTGAATCAATCCCTTGGGGGAGGCCTGAAGCTTTCTTT
>TRBJ1-2|TRBV7-2|NA|NA
CASREQGTLNGYTF
TGTGCCAGCAGAGAACAAGGTACTCTAAATGGCTACACCTTC
>TRBJ2-3|TRBV11-3|NA|NA
CASSPGAWDTDTQYF
TGTGCCAGCAGCCCCGGGGCGTGGGACACAGATACGCAGTATTTT
>TRBJ2-7|TRBV6-5|NA|TRBD1
CASGRGTGVYEQYF
TGTGCCAGCGGTAGGGGGACAGGGGTGTACGAGCAGTACTTC
>TRBJ1-5|TRBV6-5|NA|TRBD1
CASRPDRGARPQHF
TGTGCCAGCAGACCCGACAGGGGGGCAAGGCCCCAGCATTTT
>TRBJ2-1|TRBV19|once|TRBD2
CASKPYSGYNEQFF
TGTGCCAGTAAACCCTATAGCGGGTACAATGAGCAGTTCTTC
>TRBJ1-5|TRBV24-1|once|NA
CATSDAFSNQPQHF
TGTGCCACCAGTGACGCGTTTAGCAATCAGCCCCAGCATTTT
>TRBJ2-2|TRBV27|NA|TRBD1
CASKLTGGKTGELFF
TGTGCCAGCAAATTGACAGGGGGCAAAACCGGGGAGCTGTTTTTT
>TRBJ1-2|TRBV10-3|NA|NA
CAISETGYLTYGYTF
TGTGCCATCAGTGAAACAGGGTACTTAACCTATGGCTACACCTTC
>TRBJ1-4|TRBV14|NA|TRBD1
CASSQSTGTNEKLFF
TGTGCCAGCAGCCAATCGACAGGGACCAATGAAAAACTGTTTTTT
>TRBJ2-5|TRBV7-9|NA|TRBD2
CASSLSGTSDQETQYF
TGTGCCAGCAGCTTATCGGGGACTAGCGACCAAGAGACCCAGTACTTC
>TRBJ2-2|TRBV6-5|NA|NA
CVIVGRSNTGELFF
TGTGTCATCGTCGGCAGATCGAACACCGGGGAGCTGTTTTTT
>TRBJ1-6|TRBV6-5|NA|TRBD1
CASSQADRDNSPLHF
TGTGCCAGCAGTCAGGCGGACAGGGATAATTCACCCCTCCACTTT
>TRBJ1-2|TRBV19|NA|NA
CASSISPTQVYGYTF
TGTGCCAGTAGTATATCCCCTACCCAGGTCTATGGCTACACCTTC
>TRBJ1-4|TRBV3-1/TRBV3-2|NA|TRBD1
CASSRRTGGNEKLFF
TGTGCCAGCAGCCGACGAACAGGGGGTAATGAAAAACTGTTTTTT
>TRBJ2-5|TRBV7-8|NA|TRBD2
CASSGGTSGRRWETQYF
TGTGCCAGCAGCGGGGGGACTAGCGGGAGGAGGTGGGAGACCCAGTACTTC
>TRBJ1-1|TRBV19|NA|TRBD1
CAVQGFVNTEAFF
TGTGCCGTACAGGGGTTTGTGAACACTGAAGCTTTCTTT
>TRBJ2-7|TRBV5-4|NA|NA
CASSRLQGISYEQYF
TGTGCCAGCAGCCGTCTACAGGGAATCTCCTACGAGCAGTACTTC
>TRBJ2-5|TRBV3-1/TRBV3-2|NA|TRBD1
CASSPPRGLTETQYF
TGTGCCAGCAGCCCACCCAGGGGGTTAACAGAGACCCAGTACTTC
>TRBJ2-7|TRBV25-1|NA|TRBD1
CASSANRETGYGYEQYF
TGTGCCAGCAGTGCAAACCGAGAGACAGGGTATGGCTACGAGCAGTACTTC
>TRBJ1-5|TRBV19|NA|TRBD1
CASSGGQGLNQPQHF
TGTGCCAGTAGTGGAGGACAGGGGCTCAATCAGCCCCAGCATTTT
>TRBJ2-7|TRBV24-1|few|NA
CATSDPRDKNYEQYF
TGTGCCACCAGTGACCCCCGGGACAAAAACTACGAGCAGTACTTC